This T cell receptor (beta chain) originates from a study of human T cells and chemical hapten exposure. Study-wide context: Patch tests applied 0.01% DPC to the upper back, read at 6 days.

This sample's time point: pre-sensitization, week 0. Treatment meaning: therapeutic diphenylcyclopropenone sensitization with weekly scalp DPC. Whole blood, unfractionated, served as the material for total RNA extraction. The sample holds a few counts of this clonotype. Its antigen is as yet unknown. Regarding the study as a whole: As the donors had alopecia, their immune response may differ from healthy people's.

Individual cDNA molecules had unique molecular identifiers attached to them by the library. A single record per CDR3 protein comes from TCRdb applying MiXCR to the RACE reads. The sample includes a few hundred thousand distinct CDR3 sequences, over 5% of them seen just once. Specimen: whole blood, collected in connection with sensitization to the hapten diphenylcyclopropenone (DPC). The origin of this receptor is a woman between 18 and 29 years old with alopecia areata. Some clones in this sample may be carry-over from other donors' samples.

CDR3 amino acids: CASSLQGWNEKLFF. The CDR3 DNA sequence: TGTGCCAGCAGTCTGCAGGGATGGAATGAAAAACTGTTTTTT. The chain joins TRBV6-5 to TRBJ1-4; D might be TRBD1 (5 bases). This CDR3 has 14 residues. Germline CDR1 reads MNHEY; CDR2 reads SVGAGI. V lost 5 bases, J lost 5 bases, and 12 bases lay in between.